This TCR beta chain was obtained from a study of CD8 T cells in ankylosing spondylitis. The study, taken as a whole, reports: Roughly eight highly homologous variants made up a TCR beta motif that seemed to typify ankylosing spondylitis blood. Matched ankylosing spondylitis synovial fluid reportedly showed significant enrichment of disease-linked clones.

The CDR3 has 15 residues. Germline CDR1 MNHEY, CDR2 SMNVEV (reference sequence). Trimming took off 5 bases at V and 7 bases at J, with 18 bases between the two ends. As to this clonotype: The antigen is not known.

In TCRdb, the 5' RACE reads were re-called with MiXCR into one record per CDR3 protein. Among about 160,000 distinct CDR3 sequences, more than 40% were seen once, and the ten largest hold 13% to 15%. The rearrangement uses TRBV27 and TRBJ1-5; D remains unclear. This sequence originates from a male donor with ankylosing spondylitis. Sequencing used synovial fluid, either unsorted or a sorted T cell fraction (not recorded which). The CDR3 region is CASSPLRMGGQPQHF. CDR3 sequence (DNA): TGTGCCAGCAGTCCCCTTCGGATGGGCGGGCAGCCCCAGCATTTT.